The rows below give T cell receptor beta chains drawn from one sample of a study of memory CD4+ T cells and cytomegalovirus serostatus. Here immunoSEQ multiplex PCR was the method, and the copy in TCRdb shows in-frame clones only, minus some. The sample includes tens of thousands of clones, over 80% seen only once; the top ten take less than 0.5%. The sequenced sample consisted of memory CD4+ T cells from blood. The receptors stem from an adult in good health and CMV-seronegative. CDR3s include the opening cysteine and the closing phenylalanine or tryptophan. A D gene is named only where the DNA matches it firmly. The listing skips clone size in some rows; elsewhere it reads once, few, many or a size class.

V	D	J	size	CDR3	DNA
TRBV23-1	TRBD1	TRBJ2-1	NA	CASSHLFGTGGNEQFF	TGCGCCAGCAGTCACCTATTTGGGACAGGGGGCAATGAGCAGTTCTTC
TRBV5-6	NA	TRBJ2-7	NA	CASSYWTENYEQYF	TGTGCCAGCAGCTATTGGACTGAGAACTACGAGCAGTACTTC
TRBV7-6	NA	TRBJ2-5	NA	CASSATGAETQYF	TGTGCCAGCAGCGCGACGGGGGCAGAGACCCAGTACTTC
TRBV7-2	NA	TRBJ1-5	few	CASSSTRQQPQHF	TGTGCCAGCAGCTCGACCCGACAGCAGCCCCAGCATTTT
TRBV5-1	NA	TRBJ2-7	NA	CASSTDPHTYEQYF	TGCGCCAGCAGTACGGACCCCCATACCTACGAGCAGTACTTC
TRBV2	TRBD1	TRBJ2-7	NA	CASSFDRGLEQYF	TGTGCCAGCAGCTTCGACAGGGGGCTTGAGCAGTACTTC
TRBV6-5	NA	TRBJ2-1	NA	CASSGGGEQFF	TGTGCCAGCAGTGGGGGGGGCGAGCAGTTCTTC
TRBV5-1	TRBD1	TRBJ2-7	NA	CASSTSGTGVAEQYF	TGCGCCAGCAGCACTTCCGGGACAGGGGTTGCCGAGCAGTACTTC
TRBV29-1	NA	TRBJ2-3	NA	CSVERGGTDTQYF	TGCAGCGTTGAGAGGGGTGGCACAGATACGCAGTATTTT
TRBV19	NA	TRBJ1-2	NA	CASSIGRGYGYTF	TGTGCCAGTAGTATAGGACGGGGGTATGGCTACACCTTC
TRBV7-9	NA	TRBJ1-1	NA	CASSSQGLNTEAFF	TGTGCCAGCAGCTCCCAGGGGTTGAACACTGAAGCTTTCTTT
TRBV14	NA	TRBJ2-1	NA	CASSPSFGGTNEQFF	TGTGCCAGCAGCCCGTCCTTCGGGGGTACCAATGAGCAGTTCTTC
TRBV6-5	TRBD1	TRBJ2-7	NA	CASSYLGTGVYEQYF	TGTGCCAGCAGTTACTTAGGGACAGGGGTCTACGAGCAGTACTTC
TRBV7-2	NA	TRBJ2-1	NA	CASSTRSLGAQEQFF	TGTGCCAGCAGCACCCGATCTCTCGGGGCTCAAGAGCAGTTCTTC
TRBV4-2	NA	TRBJ2-6	NA	CASSHQIGTGLGRGANVLTF	TGTGCCAGCAGCCACCAGATCGGGACCGGGCTGGGGAGAGGGGCCAACGTCCTGACTTTC
TRBV27	TRBD1	TRBJ2-1	once	CASSADRGSYNEQFF	TGTGCCAGCAGTGCCGACAGGGGGTCCTACAATGAGCAGTTCTTC
TRBV18	TRBD1	TRBJ2-2	NA	CASSPPGQPTGELFF	TGTGCCAGCTCACCACCGGGACAGCCGACCGGGGAGCTGTTTTTT
TRBV19	NA	TRBJ2-4	NA	CASRLGSVAGAKNIQYF	TGTGCCAGTAGACTGGGCAGTGTTGCAGGGGCCAAAAACATTCAGTACTTC
TRBV28	NA	TRBJ1-4	few	CASRATGPNEKLFF	TGTGCCAGCAGGGCGACTGGCCCCAACGAAAAACTGTTTTTT
TRBV28	NA	TRBJ2-7	NA	CASVGGSYEQYF	TGTGCCTCGGTAGGGGGCTCCTACGAGCAGTACTTC
TRBV7-2	NA	TRBJ2-3	NA	CASSLLGLTTDTQYF	TGTGCCAGCAGCTTATTGGGCCTAACTACAGATACGCAGTATTTT
TRBV6-1	TRBD1	TRBJ1-5	NA	CASSARTGTHQPQHF	TGTGCCAGCAGTGCCCGGACAGGGACTCATCAGCCCCAGCATTTT
TRBV28	NA	TRBJ1-6	NA	CASSPRFLGYNSPLHF	TGTGCCAGCAGTCCCCGGTTTTTAGGTTATAATTCACCCCTCCACTTT
TRBV5-6	NA	TRBJ1-3	NA	CASSVFRATSGNTIYF	TGTGCCAGCAGCGTCTTCCGGGCGACCTCTGGAAACACCATATATTTT
TRBV7-2	NA	TRBJ2-3	NA	CASSLPDPTDTQYF	TGTGCCAGCAGCTTACCGGACCCGACAGATACGCAGTATTTT
TRBV4-3	TRBD1	TRBJ1-4	NA	CAGSGQGNEKLFF	TGCGCCGGTTCGGGACAGGGGAATGAAAAACTGTTTTTT
TRBV7-2	NA	TRBJ1-1	few	CASSLAADTEAFF	TGTGCCAGCAGCTTAGCGGCAGACACTGAAGCTTTCTTT
TRBV7-2	NA	TRBJ1-1	NA	CASSLTGTSTAEAFF	TGTGCCAGCAGCTTAACCGGGACGTCCACGGCTGAAGCTTTCTTT
TRBV7-2	NA	TRBJ2-1	once	CASKGTYSYNEQFF	TGTGCCAGCAAAGGGACTTACTCCTACAATGAGCAGTTCTTC
TRBV15	NA	TRBJ1-5	NA	CATSRGGATQPQHF	TGTGCCACCAGCAGAGGGGGGGCCACGCAGCCCCAGCATTTT
TRBV2	TRBD1	TRBJ1-1	NA	CASRFTNTGAWTEAFF	TGTGCCAGCAGATTTACTAATACAGGGGCATGGACTGAAGCTTTCTTT
TRBV4-2	TRBD1	TRBJ1-4	NA	CASSQDGTGDNEKLFF	TGTGCCAGCAGCCAAGACGGTACAGGGGATAATGAAAAACTGTTTTTT
TRBV2	TRBD2	TRBJ2-1	NA	CASSLAGGQHEQFF	TGTGCCAGCAGCTTAGCGGGGGGGCAACATGAGCAGTTCTTC
TRBV7-3	NA	TRBJ2-3	NA	CASSELGASTDTQYF	TGTGCCAGCAGCGAGCTGGGGGCTAGCACAGATACGCAGTATTTT
TRBV9	TRBD1	TRBJ1-5	NA	CASSVGQGDDQPQHF	TGTGCCAGCAGCGTAGGACAGGGAGACGATCAGCCCCAGCATTTT